The source of this T cell receptor (beta chain) is a study of cytomegalovirus exposure and HLA in healthy donors. Study-level points and caveats: In a later analysis, productive TCRs from donors in an Asian-associated ancestry cluster reportedly carried fewer N-insertions than the cohort mean. Associated with HLA alleles at 0.05 false discovery rate in a later analysis were over 15,000 TCR beta sequences. As was reported, the classifier diagnosed cytomegalovirus status with high specificity and sensitivity. Apparent HLA restriction characterized most CMV-associated TCR beta chains in a later analysis.

With respect to this clone: Its target is unknown.

The germline V gene has CDR1 WSHSY and CDR2 SAAADI. The CDR3 has 13 residues. V lost 7 bases, J lost 8 bases, and 16 bases lay in between. Primers: 60 Vbeta forward and 13 Jbeta reverse. The table came from immunoSEQ multiplex PCR; TCRdb's copy has only in-frame clones and leaves some out. The sample table sets out 95,000 to 150,000 clones. The V call is TRBV10-2, the J call TRBJ2-3, with D possibly matching TRBD2 (5 bases). The sequencing sample was made of PBMCs. The receptor's source is a man aged 35 to 55 in good health and CMV-seronegative. CDR3 protein: CASISEDLATQYF. The CDR3 DNA follows: TGCGCCAGCATATCGGAGGACTTAGCTACGCAGTATTTT.